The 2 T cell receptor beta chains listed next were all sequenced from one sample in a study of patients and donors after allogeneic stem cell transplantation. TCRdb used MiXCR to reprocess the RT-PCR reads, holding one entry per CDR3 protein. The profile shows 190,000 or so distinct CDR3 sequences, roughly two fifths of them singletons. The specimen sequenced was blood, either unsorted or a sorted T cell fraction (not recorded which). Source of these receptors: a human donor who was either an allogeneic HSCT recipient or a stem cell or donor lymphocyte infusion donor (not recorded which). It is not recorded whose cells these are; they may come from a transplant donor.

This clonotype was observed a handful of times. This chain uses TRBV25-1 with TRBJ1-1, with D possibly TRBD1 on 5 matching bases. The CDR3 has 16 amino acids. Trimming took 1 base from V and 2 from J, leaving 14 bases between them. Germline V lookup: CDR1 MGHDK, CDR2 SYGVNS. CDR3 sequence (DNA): TGTGCCAGCAGTGAATTTCGGAGGGGTCGAAACACTGAAGCTTTCTTT. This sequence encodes CASSEFRRGRNTEAFF.

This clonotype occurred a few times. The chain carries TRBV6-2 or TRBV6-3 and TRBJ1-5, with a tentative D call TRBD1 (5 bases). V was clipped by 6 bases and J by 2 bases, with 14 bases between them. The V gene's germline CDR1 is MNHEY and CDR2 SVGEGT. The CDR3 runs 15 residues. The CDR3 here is CASRSRQGGNQPQHF. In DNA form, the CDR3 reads TGTGCCAGCAGATCCCGGCAAGGGGGCAATCAGCCCCAGCATTTT.